This TCR beta chain emerged from a study of CD8 T cells in ankylosing spondylitis. This clonotype has just a few counts. The antigen is not known. A much larger clone sits a single nucleotide away, making a read error possible. Notes on the study in general: The clones that were linked to disease were reported to be significantly enriched in matched synovial fluid samples from ankylosing spondylitis patients. Typical of ankylosing spondylitis blood, it appeared, was a TCR beta motif of about eight highly homologous variants. With a CD8+ phenotype, disease-linked clones were relatively rare in peripheral blood.

This CDR3 spans 13 amino acids. The authors made TCR beta libraries by quantitative 5'-RACE with molecular barcodes. TCRdb re-analysed the 5' RACE reads in MiXCR, keeping a single row per CDR3 protein. The sample lists about 39,000 distinct CDR3 sequences, over 9% occurring once. The rearrangement joins TRBV12-3 or TRBV12-4 to TRBJ2-6; a weak D match, TRBD1 (5 bases). Input material: blood, either unsorted or a sorted T cell fraction (not recorded which). The sequence came from a male donor with ankylosing spondylitis or in good health (not recorded which). CDR3 amino acids: CASGSSGANVLPF. In nucleotides, the CDR3 is TGTGCCAGCGGAAGCTCTGGGGCCAACGTCCTGCCTTTC.